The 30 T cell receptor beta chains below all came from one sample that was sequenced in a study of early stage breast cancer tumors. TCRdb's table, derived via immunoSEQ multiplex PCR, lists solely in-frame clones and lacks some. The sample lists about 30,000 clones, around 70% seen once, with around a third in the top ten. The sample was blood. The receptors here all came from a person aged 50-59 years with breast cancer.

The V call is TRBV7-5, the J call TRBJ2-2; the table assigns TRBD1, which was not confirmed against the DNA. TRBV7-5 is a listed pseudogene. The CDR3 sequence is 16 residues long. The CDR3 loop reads CARLGGGSPNTGELFF. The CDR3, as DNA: TGTGCCAGATTAGGAGGGGGCTCCCCGAACACCGGGGAGCTGTTTTTT.

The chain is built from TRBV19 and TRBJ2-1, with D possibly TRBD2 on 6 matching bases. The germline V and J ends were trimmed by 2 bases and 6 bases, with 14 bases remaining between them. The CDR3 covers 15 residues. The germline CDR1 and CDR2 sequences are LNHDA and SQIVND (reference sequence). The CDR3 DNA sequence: TGTGCCAGTAGTATAATTCTAGCGCTCATCAATGAGCAGTTCTTC. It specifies CASSIILALINEQFF. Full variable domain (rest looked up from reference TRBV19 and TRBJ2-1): DGGITQSPKYLFRKEGQNVTLSCEQNLNHDAMYWYRQDPGQGLRLIYYSQIVNDFQKGDIAEGYSVSREKKESFPLTVTSAQKNPTAFYLCASSIILALINEQFFGPGTRLTVL.

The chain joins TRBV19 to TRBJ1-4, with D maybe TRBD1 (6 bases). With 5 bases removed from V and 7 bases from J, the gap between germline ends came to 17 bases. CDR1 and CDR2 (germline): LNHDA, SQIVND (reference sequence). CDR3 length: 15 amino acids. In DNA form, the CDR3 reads TGTGCCAGTAGTCCGCCCTCGGGGGGCCGTGAAAAACTGTTTTTT. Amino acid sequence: CASSPPSGGREKLFF.

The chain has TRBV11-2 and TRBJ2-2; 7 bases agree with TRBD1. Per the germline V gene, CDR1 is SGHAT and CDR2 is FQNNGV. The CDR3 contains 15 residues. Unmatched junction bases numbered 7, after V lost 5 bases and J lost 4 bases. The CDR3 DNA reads TGTGCCAGCAGCCCCCAGGGGGTCCGCACCGGGGAGCTGTTTTTT. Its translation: CASSPQGVRTGELFF.

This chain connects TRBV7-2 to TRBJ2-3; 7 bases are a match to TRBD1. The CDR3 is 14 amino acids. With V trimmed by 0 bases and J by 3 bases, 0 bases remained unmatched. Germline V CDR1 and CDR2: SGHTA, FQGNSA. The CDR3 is CASSLAGQTDTQYF. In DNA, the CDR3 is TGTGCCAGCAGCTTAGCGGGACAGACAGATACGCAGTATTTT.

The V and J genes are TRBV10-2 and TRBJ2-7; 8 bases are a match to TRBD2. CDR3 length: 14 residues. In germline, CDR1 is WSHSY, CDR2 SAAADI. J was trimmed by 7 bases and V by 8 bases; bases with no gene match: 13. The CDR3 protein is CASSTPGAGVEQYF. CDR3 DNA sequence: TGCGCCAGCTCCACGCCGGGAGCGGGAGTTGAGCAGTACTTC.

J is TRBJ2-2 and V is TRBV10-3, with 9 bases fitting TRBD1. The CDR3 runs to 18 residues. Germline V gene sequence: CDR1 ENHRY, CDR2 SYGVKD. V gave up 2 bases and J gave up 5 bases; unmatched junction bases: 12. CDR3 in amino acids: CAISETNPGQGETGELFF. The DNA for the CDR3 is TGTGCCATCAGTGAGACCAACCCGGGACAGGGAGAAACCGGGGAGCTGTTTTTT.

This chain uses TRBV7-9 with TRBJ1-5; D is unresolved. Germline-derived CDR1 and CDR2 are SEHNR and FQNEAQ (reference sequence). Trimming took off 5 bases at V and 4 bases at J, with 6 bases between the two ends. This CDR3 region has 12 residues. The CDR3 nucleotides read TGTGCCAGCAGCCCGACAAATCAGCCCCAGCATTTT. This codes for CASSPTNQPQHF.

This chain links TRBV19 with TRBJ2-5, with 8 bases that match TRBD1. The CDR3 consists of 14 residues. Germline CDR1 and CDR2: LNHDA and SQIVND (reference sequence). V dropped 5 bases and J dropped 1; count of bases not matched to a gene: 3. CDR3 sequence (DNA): TGTGCCAGTAGTGAGACAGGGGCCCAAGAGACCCAGTACTTC. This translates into CASSETGAQETQYF.

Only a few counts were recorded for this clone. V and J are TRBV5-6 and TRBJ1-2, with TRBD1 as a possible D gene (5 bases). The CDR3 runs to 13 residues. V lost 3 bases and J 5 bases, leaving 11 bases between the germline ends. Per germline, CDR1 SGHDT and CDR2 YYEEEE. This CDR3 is CASSSGTAYGYTF. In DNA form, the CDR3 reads TGTGCCAGCAGCTCCGGGACGGCATATGGCTACACCTTC.

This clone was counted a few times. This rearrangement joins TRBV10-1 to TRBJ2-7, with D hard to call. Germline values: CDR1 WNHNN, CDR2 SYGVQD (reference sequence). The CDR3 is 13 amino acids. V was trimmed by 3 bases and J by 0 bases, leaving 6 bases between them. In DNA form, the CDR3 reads TGCGCCAGCAGTGATGGGTCCTCCTACGAGCAGTACTTC. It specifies CASSDGSSYEQYF.

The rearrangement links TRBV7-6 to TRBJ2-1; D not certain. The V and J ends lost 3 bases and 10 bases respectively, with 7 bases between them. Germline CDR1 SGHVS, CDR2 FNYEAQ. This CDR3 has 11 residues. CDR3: CASSLGGEQFF. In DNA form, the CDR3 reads TGTGCCAGCAGCTTGGGCGGAGAGCAGTTCTTC. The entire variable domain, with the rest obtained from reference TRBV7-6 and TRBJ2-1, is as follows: GAGVSQSPRYKVTKRGQDVALRCDPISGHVSLYWYRQALGQGPEFLTYFNYEAQQDKSGLPNDRFSAERPEGSISTLTIQRTEQRDSAMYRCASSLGGEQFFGPGTRLTVL.

Here the CDR3 reads CASSLGQGRNSPLHF. CDR3 sequence (DNA): TGCGCCAGCAGCCTGGGACAGGGTAGGAATTCACCCCTCCACTTT. J is TRBJ1-6 and V is TRBV5-1; 9 bases match TRBD1. CDR1 is SGHRS and CDR2 is YFSETQ in the germline V gene. The junction had 6 bases not matched to a gene; V was cut back by 4 bases and J by 7 bases. The CDR3 loop spans 15 amino acids.

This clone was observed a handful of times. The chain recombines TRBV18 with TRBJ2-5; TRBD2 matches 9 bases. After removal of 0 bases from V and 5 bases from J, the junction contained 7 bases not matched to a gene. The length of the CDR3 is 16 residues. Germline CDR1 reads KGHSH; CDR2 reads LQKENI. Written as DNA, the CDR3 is TGTGCCAGCTCACCACCCCGTAGAGCGGGAGGCGAGACCCAGTACTTC. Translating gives CASSPPRRAGGETQYF.

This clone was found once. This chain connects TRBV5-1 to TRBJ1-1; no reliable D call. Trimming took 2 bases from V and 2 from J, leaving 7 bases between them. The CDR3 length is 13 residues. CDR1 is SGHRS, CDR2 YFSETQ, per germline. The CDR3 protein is CASSFAFNTEAFF. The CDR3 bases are TGCGCCAGCAGCTTTGCCTTCAACACTGAAGCTTTCTTT. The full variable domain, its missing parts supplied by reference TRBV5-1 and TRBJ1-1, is KAGVTQTPRYLIKTRGQQVTLSCSPISGHRSVSWYQQTPGQGLQFLFEYFSETQRNKGNFPGRFSGRQFSNSRSEMNVSTLELGDSALYLCASSFAFNTEAFFGQGTRLTVV.

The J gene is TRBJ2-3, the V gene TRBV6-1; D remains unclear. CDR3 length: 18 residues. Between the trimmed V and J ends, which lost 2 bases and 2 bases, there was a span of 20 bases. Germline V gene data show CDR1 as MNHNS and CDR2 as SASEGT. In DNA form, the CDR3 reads TGTGCCAGCAGTGAAAGGATTACAAGCCCAGGTGCCACAGATACGCAGTATTTT. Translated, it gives CASSERITSPGATDTQYF.

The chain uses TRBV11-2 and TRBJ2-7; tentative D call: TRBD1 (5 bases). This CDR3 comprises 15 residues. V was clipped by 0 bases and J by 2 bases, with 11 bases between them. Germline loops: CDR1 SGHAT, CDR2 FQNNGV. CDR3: CASSLERWGAYEQYF. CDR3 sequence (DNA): TGTGCCAGCAGCTTAGAACGATGGGGCGCCTACGAGCAGTACTTC.

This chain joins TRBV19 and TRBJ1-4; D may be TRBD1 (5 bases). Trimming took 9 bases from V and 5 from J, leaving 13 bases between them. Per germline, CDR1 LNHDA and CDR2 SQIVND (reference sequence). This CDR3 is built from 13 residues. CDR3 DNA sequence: TGTGCCAGCAGTGACAGACCCAATGAAAAACTGTTTTTT. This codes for CASSDRPNEKLFF.

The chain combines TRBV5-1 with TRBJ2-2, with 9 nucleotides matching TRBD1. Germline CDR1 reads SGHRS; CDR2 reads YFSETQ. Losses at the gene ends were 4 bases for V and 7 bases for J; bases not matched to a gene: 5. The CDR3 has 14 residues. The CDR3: CASSAGQGSGELFF. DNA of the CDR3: TGCGCCAGCAGCGCGGGACAGGGCAGCGGGGAGCTGTTTTTT.

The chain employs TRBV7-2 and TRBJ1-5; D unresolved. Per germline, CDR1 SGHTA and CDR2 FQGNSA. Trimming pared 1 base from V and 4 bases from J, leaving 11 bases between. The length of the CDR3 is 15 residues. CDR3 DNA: TGTGCCAGCAGCTTAGTAGAGGGCGTTAATCAGCCCCAGCATTTT. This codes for CASSLVEGVNQPQHF.

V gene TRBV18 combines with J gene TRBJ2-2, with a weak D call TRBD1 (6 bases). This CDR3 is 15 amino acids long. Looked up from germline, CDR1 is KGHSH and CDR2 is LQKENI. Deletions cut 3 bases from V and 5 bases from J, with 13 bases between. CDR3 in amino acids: CASSPRQVQTGELFF. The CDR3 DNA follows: TGTGCCAGCTCACCTCGACAGGTCCAGACCGGGGAGCTGTTTTTT.

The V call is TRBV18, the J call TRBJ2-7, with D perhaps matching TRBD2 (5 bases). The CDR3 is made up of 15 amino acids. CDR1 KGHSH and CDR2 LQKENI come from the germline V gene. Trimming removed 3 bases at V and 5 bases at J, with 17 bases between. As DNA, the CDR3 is TGTGCCAGCTCACCTGCTGGGTGGGAGTGGGACGAGCAGTACTTC. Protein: CASSPAGWEWDEQYF.

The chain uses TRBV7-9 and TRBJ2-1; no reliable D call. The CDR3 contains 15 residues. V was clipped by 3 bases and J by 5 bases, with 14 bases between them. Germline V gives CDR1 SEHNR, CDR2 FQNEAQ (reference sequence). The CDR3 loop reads CASSFRAAPHNEQFF. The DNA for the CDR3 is TGTGCCAGCAGCTTCCGGGCAGCCCCACACAATGAGCAGTTCTTC.

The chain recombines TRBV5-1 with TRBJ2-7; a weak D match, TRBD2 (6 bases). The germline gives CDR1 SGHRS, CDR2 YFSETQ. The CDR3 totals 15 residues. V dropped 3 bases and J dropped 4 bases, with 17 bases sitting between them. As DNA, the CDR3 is TGCGCCAGCAGCTCCGACCCTAGCGTACGGTACGAGCAGTACTTC. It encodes CASSSDPSVRYEQYF.

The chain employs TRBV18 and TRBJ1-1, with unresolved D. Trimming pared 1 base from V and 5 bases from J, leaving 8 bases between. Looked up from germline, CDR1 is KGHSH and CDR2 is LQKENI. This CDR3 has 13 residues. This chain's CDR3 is CASSPRVGTEAFF. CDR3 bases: TGTGCCAGCTCACCACGGGTGGGGACTGAAGCTTTCTTT.

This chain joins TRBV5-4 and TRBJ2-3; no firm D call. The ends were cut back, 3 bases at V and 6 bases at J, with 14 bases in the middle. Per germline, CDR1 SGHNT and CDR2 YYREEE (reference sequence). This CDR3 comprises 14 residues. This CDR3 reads CASSSWRVGDTQYF. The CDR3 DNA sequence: TGTGCCAGCAGCTCCTGGAGAGTTGGGGATACGCAGTATTTT.

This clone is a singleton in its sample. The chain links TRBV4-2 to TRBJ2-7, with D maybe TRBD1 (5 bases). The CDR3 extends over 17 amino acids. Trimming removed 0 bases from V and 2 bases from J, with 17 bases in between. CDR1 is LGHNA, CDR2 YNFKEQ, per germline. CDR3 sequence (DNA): TGTGCCAGCAGCCAAGAATGGACACTACCGATAACCTACGAGCAGTACTTC. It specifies CASSQEWTLPITYEQYF.

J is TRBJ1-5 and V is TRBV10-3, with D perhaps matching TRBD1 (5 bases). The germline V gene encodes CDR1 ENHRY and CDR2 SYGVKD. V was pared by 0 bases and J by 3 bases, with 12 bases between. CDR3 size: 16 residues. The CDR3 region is CAISESRDGNNQPQHF. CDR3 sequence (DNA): TGTGCCATCAGTGAGTCGAGGGACGGAAACAATCAGCCCCAGCATTTT.

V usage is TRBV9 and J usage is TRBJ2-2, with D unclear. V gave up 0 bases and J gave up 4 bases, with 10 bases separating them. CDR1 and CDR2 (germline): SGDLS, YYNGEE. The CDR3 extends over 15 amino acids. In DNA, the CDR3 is TGTGCCAGCAGCGTAGATAGTTACGGCACCGGGGAGCTGTTTTTT. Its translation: CASSVDSYGTGELFF.

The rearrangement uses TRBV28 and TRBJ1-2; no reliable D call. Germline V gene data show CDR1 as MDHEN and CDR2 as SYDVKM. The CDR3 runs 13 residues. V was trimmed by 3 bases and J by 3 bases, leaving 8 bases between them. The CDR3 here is CASSFGQDYGYTF. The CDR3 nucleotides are TGTGCCAGCAGTTTCGGGCAGGACTATGGCTACACCTTC.